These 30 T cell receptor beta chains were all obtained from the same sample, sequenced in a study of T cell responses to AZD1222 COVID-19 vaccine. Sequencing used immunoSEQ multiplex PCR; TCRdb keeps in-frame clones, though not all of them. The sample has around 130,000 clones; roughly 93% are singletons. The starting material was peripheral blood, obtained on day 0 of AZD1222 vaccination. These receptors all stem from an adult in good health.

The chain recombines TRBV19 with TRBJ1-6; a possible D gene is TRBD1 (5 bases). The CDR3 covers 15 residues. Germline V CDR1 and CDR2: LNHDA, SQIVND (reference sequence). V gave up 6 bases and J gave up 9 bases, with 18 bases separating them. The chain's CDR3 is CASSPVGTRSSPLHF. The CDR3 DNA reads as TGTGCCAGTAGCCCGGTCGGGACTCGCAGTTCACCCCTCCACTTT.

DNA of the CDR3: TGCGCCAGCAGTTCAGGGGGGAACTATGGCTACACCTTC. Encoded protein: CASSSGGNYGYTF. V is TRBV10-2 and J is TRBJ1-2; 7 positions agree with TRBD1. With 5 bases clipped from V and 2 bases from J, the junction kept 2 bases outside the gene matches. Per the germline V gene, CDR1 is WSHSY and CDR2 is SAAADI. The CDR3 length is 13 residues.

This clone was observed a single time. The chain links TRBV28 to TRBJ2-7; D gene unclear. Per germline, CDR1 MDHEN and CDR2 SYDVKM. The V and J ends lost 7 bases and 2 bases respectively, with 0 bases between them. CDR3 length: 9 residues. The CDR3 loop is CASTYEQYF. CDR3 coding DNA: TGTGCCAGCACCTACGAGCAGTACTTC. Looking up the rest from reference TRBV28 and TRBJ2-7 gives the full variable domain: DVKVTQSSRYLVKRTGEKVFLECVQDMDHENMFWYRQDPGLGLRLIYFSYDVKMKEKGDIPEGYSVSREKKERFSLILESASTNQTSMYLCASTYEQYFGPGTRLTVT.

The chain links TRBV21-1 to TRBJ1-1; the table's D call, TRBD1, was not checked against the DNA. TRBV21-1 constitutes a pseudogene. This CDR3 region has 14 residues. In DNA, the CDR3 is TGTGCCAGCAGCAAAGCGGGACAGGTCACTGAAGCTTTCTTT. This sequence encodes CASSKAGQVTEAFF.

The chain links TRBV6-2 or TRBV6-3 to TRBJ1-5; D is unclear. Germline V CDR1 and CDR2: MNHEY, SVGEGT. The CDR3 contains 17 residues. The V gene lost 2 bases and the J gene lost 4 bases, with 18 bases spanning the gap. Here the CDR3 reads CASSYPIRASGNQPQHF. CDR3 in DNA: TGTGCCAGCAGTTACCCCATTCGGGCCAGCGGGAATCAGCCCCAGCATTTT.

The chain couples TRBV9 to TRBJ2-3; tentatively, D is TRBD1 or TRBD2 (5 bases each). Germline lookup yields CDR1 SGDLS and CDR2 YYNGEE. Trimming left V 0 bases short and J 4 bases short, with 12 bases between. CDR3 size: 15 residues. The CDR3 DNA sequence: TGTGCCAGCAGCGTAGCGGGACGTCCCCCAGATACGCAGTATTTT. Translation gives CASSVAGRPPDTQYF.

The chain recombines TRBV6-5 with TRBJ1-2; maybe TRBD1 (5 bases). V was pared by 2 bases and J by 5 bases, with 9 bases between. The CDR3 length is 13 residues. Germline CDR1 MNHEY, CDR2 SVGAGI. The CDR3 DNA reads TGTGCCAGCAGTTACCTTGACAGTTATGGCTACACCTTC. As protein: CASSYLDSYGYTF.

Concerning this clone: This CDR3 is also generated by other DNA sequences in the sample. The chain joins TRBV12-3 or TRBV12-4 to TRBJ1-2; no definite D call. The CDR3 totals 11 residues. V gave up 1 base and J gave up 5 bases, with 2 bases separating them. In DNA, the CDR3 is TGTGCCAGCAGTTTAGGGTATGGCTACACCTTC. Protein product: CASSLGYGYTF.

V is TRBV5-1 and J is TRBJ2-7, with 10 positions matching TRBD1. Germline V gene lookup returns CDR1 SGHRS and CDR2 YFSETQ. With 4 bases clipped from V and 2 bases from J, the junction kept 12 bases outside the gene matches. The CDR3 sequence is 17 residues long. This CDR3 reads CASSRQPTGTGAYEQYF. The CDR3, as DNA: TGCGCCAGCAGCCGCCAGCCCACCGGGACAGGGGCCTACGAGCAGTACTTC. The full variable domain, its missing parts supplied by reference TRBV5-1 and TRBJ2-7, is KAGVTQTPRYLIKTRGQQVTLSCSPISGHRSVSWYQQTPGQGLQFLFEYFSETQRNKGNFPGRFSGRQFSNSRSEMNVSTLELGDSALYLCASSRQPTGTGAYEQYFGPGTRLTVT.

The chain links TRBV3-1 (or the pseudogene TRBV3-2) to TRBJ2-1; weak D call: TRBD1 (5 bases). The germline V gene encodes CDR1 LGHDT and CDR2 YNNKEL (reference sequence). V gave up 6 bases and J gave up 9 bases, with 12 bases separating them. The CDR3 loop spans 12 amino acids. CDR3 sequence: CASSLWGGEQFF. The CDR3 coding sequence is TGTGCCAGCAGTTTATGGGGCGGTGAGCAGTTCTTC.

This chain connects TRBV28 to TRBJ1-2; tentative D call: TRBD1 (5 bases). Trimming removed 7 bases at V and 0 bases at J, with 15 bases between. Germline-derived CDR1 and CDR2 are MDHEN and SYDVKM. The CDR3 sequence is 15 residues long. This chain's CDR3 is CASMRGPTANYGYTF. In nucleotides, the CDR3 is TGTGCCAGCATGCGGGGCCCCACCGCTAACTATGGCTACACCTTC.

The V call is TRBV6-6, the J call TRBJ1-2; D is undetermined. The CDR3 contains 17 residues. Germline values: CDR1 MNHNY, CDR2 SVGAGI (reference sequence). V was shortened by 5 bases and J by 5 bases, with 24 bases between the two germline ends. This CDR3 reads CASSLDPLGPAWYGYTF. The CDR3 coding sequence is TGTGCCAGCAGTCTAGACCCCCTCGGGCCCGCTTGGTATGGCTACACCTTC.

For the CDR3, the DNA is TGCGCCAGCAGCTTGGACCTAAGCGGTTATGGCTACACCTTC. Residues: CASSLDLSGYGYTF. The chain combines TRBV5-1 with TRBJ1-2, with D unresolved. Germline lookup yields CDR1 SGHRS and CDR2 YFSETQ. The CDR3 sequence is 14 residues long. V was pared by 0 bases and J by 5 bases, with 11 bases between.

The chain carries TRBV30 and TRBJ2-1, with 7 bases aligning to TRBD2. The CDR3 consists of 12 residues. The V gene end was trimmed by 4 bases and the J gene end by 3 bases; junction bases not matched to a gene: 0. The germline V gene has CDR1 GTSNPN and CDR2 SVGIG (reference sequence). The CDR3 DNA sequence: TGTGCCTGGACTAGCGGCTACAATGAGCAGTTCTTC. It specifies CAWTSGYNEQFF.

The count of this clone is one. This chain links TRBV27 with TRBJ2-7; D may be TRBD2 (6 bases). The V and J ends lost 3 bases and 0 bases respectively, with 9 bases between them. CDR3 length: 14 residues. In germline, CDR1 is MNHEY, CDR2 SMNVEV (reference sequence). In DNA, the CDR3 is TGTGCCAGCAGTTTCCGGGGGAACTCCTACGAGCAGTACTTC. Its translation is CASSFRGNSYEQYF.

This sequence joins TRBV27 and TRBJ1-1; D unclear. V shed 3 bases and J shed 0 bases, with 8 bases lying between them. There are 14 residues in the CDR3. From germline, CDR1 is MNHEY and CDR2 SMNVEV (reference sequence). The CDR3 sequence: CASSFDGLNTEAFF. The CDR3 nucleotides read TGTGCCAGCAGTTTCGACGGCTTGAACACTGAAGCTTTCTTT.

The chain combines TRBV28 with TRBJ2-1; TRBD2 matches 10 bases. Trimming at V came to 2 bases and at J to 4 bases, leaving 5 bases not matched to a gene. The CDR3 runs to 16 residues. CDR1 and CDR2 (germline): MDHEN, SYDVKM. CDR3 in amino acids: CASSLRRTSGYNEQFF. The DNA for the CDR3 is TGTGCCAGCAGTTTAAGAAGGACTAGCGGTTACAATGAGCAGTTCTTC.

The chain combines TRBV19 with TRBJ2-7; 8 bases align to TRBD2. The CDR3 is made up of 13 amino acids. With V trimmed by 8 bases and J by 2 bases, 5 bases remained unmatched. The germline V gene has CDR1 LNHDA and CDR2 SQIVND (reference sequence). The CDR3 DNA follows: TGTGCCAGTTCGGCGGGGGGCCCCTACGAGCAGTACTTC. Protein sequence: CASSAGGPYEQYF.

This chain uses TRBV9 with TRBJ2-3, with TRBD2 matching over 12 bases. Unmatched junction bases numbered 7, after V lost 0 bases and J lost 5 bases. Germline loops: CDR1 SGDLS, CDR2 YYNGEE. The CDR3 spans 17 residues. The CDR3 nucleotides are TGTGCCAGCAGCGTAGGACTAGCGGGAGTAGGGGTAGATACGCAGTATTTT. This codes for CASSVGLAGVGVDTQYF.

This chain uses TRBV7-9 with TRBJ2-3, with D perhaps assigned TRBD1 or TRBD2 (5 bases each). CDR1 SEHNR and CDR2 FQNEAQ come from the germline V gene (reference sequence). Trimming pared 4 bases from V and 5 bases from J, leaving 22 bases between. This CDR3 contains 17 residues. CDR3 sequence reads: CASSSPRSGPVGDTQYF. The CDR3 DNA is TGTGCCAGCAGCTCGCCCCGATCGGGACCCGTAGGAGATACGCAGTATTTT.

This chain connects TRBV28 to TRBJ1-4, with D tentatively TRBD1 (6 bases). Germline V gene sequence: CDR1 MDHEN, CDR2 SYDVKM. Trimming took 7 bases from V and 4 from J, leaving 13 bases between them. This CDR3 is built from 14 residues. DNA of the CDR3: TGTGCCAGCAATGGGGGCTTTTTTAATGAAAAACTGTTTTTT. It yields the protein CASNGGFFNEKLFF. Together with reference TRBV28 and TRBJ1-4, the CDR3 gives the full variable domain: DVKVTQSSRYLVKRTGEKVFLECVQDMDHENMFWYRQDPGLGLRLIYFSYDVKMKEKGDIPEGYSVSREKKERFSLILESASTNQTSMYLCASNGGFFNEKLFFGSGTQLSVL.

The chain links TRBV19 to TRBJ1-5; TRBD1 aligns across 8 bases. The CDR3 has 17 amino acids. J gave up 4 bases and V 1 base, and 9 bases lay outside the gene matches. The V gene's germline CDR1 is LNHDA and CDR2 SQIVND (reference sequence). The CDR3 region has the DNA TGTGCCAGTAGTATAGGTACCGGGACAGGAGTTAATCAGCCCCAGCATTTT. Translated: CASSIGTGTGVNQPQHF.

The CDR3, as DNA: TGTGCCAGCAGTTACGGACAGACAGAAGCTTTCTTT. Protein sequence: CASSYGQTEAFF. The chain employs TRBV6-5 and TRBJ1-1, with a tentative D call TRBD1 (6 bases). Germline V gene lookup returns CDR1 MNHEY and CDR2 SVGAGI. This CDR3 contains 12 residues. V was pared by 2 bases and J by 8 bases, with 9 bases between.

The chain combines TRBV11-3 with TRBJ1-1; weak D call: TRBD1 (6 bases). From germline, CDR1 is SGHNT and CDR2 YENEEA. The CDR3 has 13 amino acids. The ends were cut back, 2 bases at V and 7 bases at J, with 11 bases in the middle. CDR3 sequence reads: CASSLTGKGEAFF. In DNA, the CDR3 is TGTGCCAGCAGCTTAACAGGGAAAGGTGAAGCTTTCTTT.

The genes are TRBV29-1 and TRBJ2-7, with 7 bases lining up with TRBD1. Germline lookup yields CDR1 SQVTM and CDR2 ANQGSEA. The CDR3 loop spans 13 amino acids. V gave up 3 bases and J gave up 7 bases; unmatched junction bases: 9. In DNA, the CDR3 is TGCAGCGTTGATGACCCGGGACAGACGGAGCAGTACTTC. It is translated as CSVDDPGQTEQYF.

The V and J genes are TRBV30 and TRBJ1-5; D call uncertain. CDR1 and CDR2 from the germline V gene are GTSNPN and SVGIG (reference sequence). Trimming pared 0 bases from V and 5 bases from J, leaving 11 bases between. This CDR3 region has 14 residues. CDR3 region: CAWSVLPTYQPQHF. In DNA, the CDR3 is TGTGCCTGGAGTGTACTCCCCACTTATCAGCCCCAGCATTTT.

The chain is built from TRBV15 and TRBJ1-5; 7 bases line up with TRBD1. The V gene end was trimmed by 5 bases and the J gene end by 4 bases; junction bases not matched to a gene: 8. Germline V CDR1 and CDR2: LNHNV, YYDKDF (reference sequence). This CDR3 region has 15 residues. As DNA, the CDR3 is TGTGCCACCAGCCTAGTGACAGGGAAAAATCAGCCCCAGCATTTT. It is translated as CATSLVTGKNQPQHF.

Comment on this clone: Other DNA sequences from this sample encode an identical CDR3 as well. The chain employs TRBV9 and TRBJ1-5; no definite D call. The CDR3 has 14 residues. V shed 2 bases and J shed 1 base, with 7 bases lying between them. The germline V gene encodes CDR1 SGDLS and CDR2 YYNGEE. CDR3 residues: CASSVGGSNQPQHF. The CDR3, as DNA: TGTGCCAGCAGCGTGGGCGGGAGCAATCAGCCCCAGCATTTT.

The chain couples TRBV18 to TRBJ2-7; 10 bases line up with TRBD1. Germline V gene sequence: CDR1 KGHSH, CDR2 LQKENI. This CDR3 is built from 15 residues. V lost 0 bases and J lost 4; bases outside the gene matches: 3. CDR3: CASSPPRDRGYEQYF. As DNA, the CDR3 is TGTGCCAGCTCACCACCCCGGGACAGGGGTTACGAGCAGTACTTC.

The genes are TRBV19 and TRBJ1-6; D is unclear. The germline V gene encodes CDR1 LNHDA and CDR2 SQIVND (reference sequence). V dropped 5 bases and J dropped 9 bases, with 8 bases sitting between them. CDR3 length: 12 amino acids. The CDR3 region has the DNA TGTGCCAGTAGTCCGCCGGGTTCACCCCTCCACTTT. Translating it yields CASSPPGSPLHF.